The subject of this entry is one TCR beta chain. The data derive from a study of blood T cell repertoires in COVID-19. Study context: Sample material is recorded as cDNA or gDNA derived from T cells, B-cell-depleted T cells, or PBMCs.

The CDR3 consists of 14 residues. CDR1 SGHRS and CDR2 YFSETQ come from the germline V gene. V was pared by 0 bases and J by 7 bases, with 13 bases between. Data came from immunoSEQ multiplex PCR; TCRdb stores just in-frame clones and leaves some out. Of some 300,000 clones in the sample, around 90% were seen once. Across about 22 US areas, participants ranged in age from roughly 18 to 95 years. The sequence was obtained from a woman between 25 and 40 years old who had recovered from COVID-19. The chain combines TRBV5-1 with TRBJ1-1; no clear D gene. The sequenced sample was PBMCs or T cells enriched from blood (not recorded which). The CDR3 protein is CASSLGPGNSEAFF. In DNA, the CDR3 is TGCGCCAGCAGCTTGGGACCGGGGAATAGTGAAGCTTTCTTT.